Presented here are 11 T cell receptor beta chains from one specimen sequenced in a study of T-cell memory formation after mild COVID-19. MiXCR was run by TCRdb on the 5' RACE reads, yielding one entry per CDR3 protein. In the table there are roughly 150,000 distinct CDR3 sequences, about 14% of which are singletons. Sequencing was performed on PBMCs or a T cell subset sorted from them (not recorded which). The receptors were gathered from an adult woman who had mild COVID-19 (a few samples of this study predate the infection). Cell type and time point are not known.

This clonotype has more than one count but fewer than ten. The J gene is TRBJ2-2, the V gene TRBV4-1; possibly TRBD1 or TRBD2 for D (5 bases each). Trimming cost V 4 bases and J 7 bases, with 13 bases left between them. The CDR3 length is 14 residues. Looked up from germline, CDR1 is MGHRA and CDR2 is YSYEKL. The CDR3 spells CASSPQRGGGELFF. The CDR3 DNA sequence: TGCGCCAGCAGCCCCCAGAGGGGTGGCGGGGAGCTGTTTTTT.

This clonotype has just a few counts. The V gene is TRBV9, the J gene TRBJ1-1; possibly TRBD1 for D (5 bases). The germline V gene has CDR1 SGDLS and CDR2 YYNGEE. The CDR3 is made up of 14 amino acids. Deletions cut 4 bases from V and 1 base from J, with 11 bases between. CDR3 sequence reads: CASSPYDRNTEAFF. The CDR3 coding sequence is TGTGCCAGCAGCCCGTACGACAGGAACACTGAAGCTTTCTTT.

V gene TRBV5-1 combines with J gene TRBJ2-3; D is possibly TRBD2 (5 bases). Trimming left V 5 bases short and J 5 bases short, with 12 bases between. Per the germline V gene, CDR1 is SGHRS and CDR2 is YFSETQ. CDR3 length: 13 residues. The CDR3: CASRVGRGDTQYF. For the CDR3, the DNA is TGCGCCAGCAGGGTAGGTCGGGGAGATACGCAGTATTTT.

J is TRBJ1-4 and V is TRBV5-5; D is ambiguous. V shed 6 bases and J shed 6 bases, with 18 bases lying between them. The CDR3 consists of 15 residues. CDR1 is SGHKS and CDR2 is YYEKEE in the germline V gene (reference sequence). CDR3 protein: CASIPGGRSDEKLFF. The CDR3 bases are TGTGCCAGCATCCCTGGTGGGCGCTCGGATGAAAAACTGTTTTTT. Full variable domain (remainder filled in from reference TRBV5-5 and TRBJ1-4): DAGVTQSPTHLIKTRGQQVTLRCSPISGHKSVSWYQQVLGQGPQFIFQYYEKEERGRGNFPDRFSARQFPNYSSELNVNALLLGDSALYLCASIPGGRSDEKLFFGSGTQLSVL.

This clonotype has only a few counts. This chain uses TRBV7-6 with TRBJ2-7; possibly TRBD1 or TRBD2 for D (5 bases each). V was trimmed by 3 bases and J by 5 bases, leaving 8 bases between them. From germline, CDR1 is SGHVS and CDR2 FNYEAQ. CDR3 length: 12 amino acids. Here the CDR3 DNA reads TGTGCCAGCAGCTTCACGGGACACGAGCAGTACTTC. It is translated as CASSFTGHEQYF.

The chain has TRBV20-1 and TRBJ1-1, with D perhaps matching TRBD1 (6 bases). CDR3 size: 15 residues. V was pared by 6 bases and J by 3 bases, with 20 bases between. Germline V gene sequence: CDR1 DFQATT, CDR2 SNEGSKA (reference sequence). The CDR3 sequence: CSAARGGEGDTEAFF. CDR3 sequence (DNA): TGCAGTGCCGCTAGAGGGGGGGAGGGCGACACTGAAGCTTTCTTT.

The CDR3 region has the DNA TGCAGTGCTAGAGAGCCTAGCGGTAGCACAGATACGCAGTATTTT. As protein: CSAREPSGSTDTQYF. The genes are TRBV20-1 and TRBJ2-3, with 7 bases fitting TRBD2. The V gene end was trimmed by 0 bases and the J gene end by 0 bases; junction bases not matched to a gene: 3. Germline-derived CDR1 and CDR2 are DFQATT and SNEGSKA (reference sequence). The CDR3 length is 15 residues.

The rearrangement links TRBV20-1 to TRBJ2-7, with D maybe TRBD1 (6 bases). The ends were cut back, 3 bases at V and 2 bases at J, with 23 bases in the middle. This CDR3 is 17 amino acids long. Germline lookup yields CDR1 DFQATT and CDR2 SNEGSKA (reference sequence). CDR3 sequence: CSASLGKSQGYPYEQYF. CDR3 in DNA: TGCAGTGCTAGCCTAGGGAAGTCACAGGGCTATCCCTACGAGCAGTACTTC.

The chain uses TRBV6-6 and TRBJ2-7; D call uncertain. Germline CDR1 MNHNY, CDR2 SVGAGI (reference sequence). This CDR3 is 13 amino acids long. V lost 7 bases to trimming and J lost 2 bases, with 12 bases between them. The CDR3 is CASTPTATYEQYF. In nucleotides, the CDR3 is TGTGCCAGCACTCCGACGGCGACCTACGAGCAGTACTTC.

The chain employs TRBV2 and TRBJ2-5; TRBD1 agrees at 8 bases. J was trimmed by 1 base and V by 3 bases; bases with no gene match: 10. Germline CDR1 SNHLY, CDR2 FYNNEI. This CDR3 is built from 17 residues. Here the CDR3 reads CASSDALTGATQETQYF. Written as DNA, the CDR3 is TGTGCCAGCAGTGATGCTTTGACAGGGGCGACCCAAGAGACCCAGTACTTC.

The CDR3 sequence is CAISELGTKRLFF. CDR3 nucleotides: TGTGCCATCAGTGAGTTGGGGACCAAGAGGTTGTTCTTC. The chain couples TRBV10-3 to TRBJ2-1; either TRBD1 or TRBD2 may supply D (5 bases each). The germline V gene has CDR1 ENHRY and CDR2 SYGVKD. This CDR3 is built from 13 residues. V dropped 1 base and J dropped 15 bases, with 16 bases sitting between them.